These 31 T cell receptor beta chains were all obtained from the same sample, sequenced in a study of blood T cell dynamics during melanoma immunotherapy. Whole-study results and caveats: The most clonal sorted CD8+ subset, immune-effector cells, was closest to cell-free DNA CDR3 sequences.

Profiled with immunoSEQ multiplex PCR; TCRdb holds only in-frame clones, not every one. The table lists 1,500 to 2,000 clones, approximately 70% of them singletons. Indicated time point: pre-treatment baseline. TIE cells were CD3+ CD4- CD8+ CD45RA- CD45RO-high CD27- CCR7- memory T cells. No cognate antigen is known for these TCRs. The source material was CD8+ T cells from blood, sampled from a patient treated with checkpoint blockade. All receptors come from a human donor with melanoma.

The chain joins TRBV4-1 to TRBJ2-7; a weak D match, TRBD1 (5 bases). CDR3 length equals 16 residues. V shed 1 base and J shed 3 bases, with 16 bases lying between them. Germline V gene lookup returns CDR1 MGHRA and CDR2 YSYEKL. Here the CDR3 reads CASSQVSEGVGYEQYF. The CDR3 DNA is TGCGCCAGCAGCCAAGTTAGTGAAGGGGTTGGCTACGAGCAGTACTTC.

The genes are TRBV7-8 and TRBJ2-7; D remains ambiguous. Per the germline V gene, CDR1 is SGHVS and CDR2 is FQNEAQ. V was trimmed by 1 base and J by 9 bases, leaving 10 bases between them. The CDR3 runs 12 residues. The CDR3 DNA sequence: TGTGCCAGCAGCTTAGAGGAGAATCGGCAGTACTTC. Encoded protein: CASSLEENRQYF.

This clone occurred once. This CDR3 reads CASSLAIPVLSGNTIYF. Written as DNA, the CDR3 is TGTGCCAGCAGTTTAGCTATCCCCGTCCTCTCTGGAAACACCATATATTTT. V usage is TRBV28 and J usage is TRBJ1-3; D is undetermined. Germline V gives CDR1 MDHEN, CDR2 SYDVKM. With 2 bases removed from V and 0 bases from J, the gap between germline ends came to 14 bases. The CDR3 is 17 residues long.

This sequence joins TRBV9 and TRBJ2-1, with D possibly called TRBD1 or TRBD2 (5 bases each). Germline CDR1 reads SGDLS; CDR2 reads YYNGEE. V dropped 0 bases and J dropped 2 bases, with 9 bases sitting between them. The CDR3 spans 15 residues. The CDR3 coding sequence is TGTGCCAGCAGCGTAGCTCCGGGGCCCTACAATGAGCAGTTCTTC. Protein: CASSVAPGPYNEQFF.

V is TRBV6-5 and J is TRBJ2-5; 7 positions match TRBD1. CDR1 is MNHEY and CDR2 is SVGAGI in the germline V gene. The V gene end was trimmed by 8 bases and the J gene end by 0 bases; junction bases not matched to a gene: 3. The CDR3 extends over 13 amino acids. The CDR3 reads CASGGQYQETQYF. The CDR3 DNA is TGTGCCAGCGGGGGACAGTACCAAGAGACCCAGTACTTC.

V gene TRBV27 combines with J gene TRBJ1-5; perhaps TRBD1 as D (5 bases). V was clipped by 1 base and J by 1 base, with 8 bases between them. Germline CDR1 and CDR2: MNHEY and SMNVEV (reference sequence). The CDR3 runs to 15 residues. The CDR3 spells CASSLWGDSNQPQHF. The DNA of the CDR3 is TGTGCCAGCAGTTTATGGGGGGACAGCAATCAGCCCCAGCATTTT.

The V gene is TRBV5-4, the J gene TRBJ2-7; D possibly corresponds to TRBD1 (6 bases). CDR3 length equals 14 residues. Trimming cost V 0 bases and J 5 bases, with 12 bases left between them. CDR1 and CDR2 from the germline V gene are SGHNT and YYREEE (reference sequence). The CDR3: CASSLAGAGNEQYF. As DNA, the CDR3 is TGTGCCAGCAGCTTGGCAGGGGCCGGTAACGAGCAGTACTTC.

This clone was seen just once. V usage is TRBV23-1 and J usage is TRBJ2-3; tentative D call: TRBD2 (6 bases). TRBV23-1 is designated an ORF whose function remains uncertain. V was shortened by 4 bases and J by 0 bases, with 20 bases between the two germline ends. The CDR3 is made up of 18 amino acids. The CDR3 spells CASSRDRVEGTSTDTQYF. In nucleotides, the CDR3 is TGCGCCAGCAGTCGTGATAGGGTAGAGGGGACTAGCACAGATACGCAGTATTTT.

The chain is built from TRBV7-6 and TRBJ2-1; the D is unclear. This CDR3 contains 12 residues. Germline lookup yields CDR1 SGHVS and CDR2 FNYEAQ. Between the trimmed V and J ends, which lost 3 bases and 5 bases, there was a span of 5 bases. CDR3 sequence: CASSFTDNEQFF. The CDR3, as DNA: TGTGCCAGCAGCTTCACAGACAATGAGCAGTTCTTC. The entire variable domain, with the rest obtained from reference TRBV7-6 and TRBJ2-1, is as follows: GAGVSQSPRYKVTKRGQDVALRCDPISGHVSLYWYRQALGQGPEFLTYFNYEAQQDKSGLPNDRFSAERPEGSISTLTIQRTEQRDSAMYRCASSFTDNEQFFGPGTRLTVL.

A remark on this clone: The same CDR3 can be traced to other DNA sequences in this sample. CDR3 region: CASAGGLSYNEQFF. The CDR3 DNA follows: TGCGCCAGCGCGGGGGGTCTTTCCTACAATGAGCAGTTCTTC. The rearrangement links TRBV5-1 to TRBJ2-1; 8 nucleotides agree with TRBD2. Per germline, CDR1 SGHRS and CDR2 YFSETQ. CDR3 length: 14 amino acids. Trimming took 7 bases from V and 1 from J; bases not matched to a gene: 4.

V usage is TRBV7-2 and J usage is TRBJ2-7; D is undetermined. The germline V and J ends were trimmed by 2 bases and 4 bases, with 6 bases remaining between them. CDR3 length equals 12 residues. CDR1 and CDR2 (germline): SGHTA, FQGNSA. The CDR3 nucleotides are TGTGCCAGCAGCTTATGGGGTTACGAGCAGTACTTC. The encoded protein is CASSLWGYEQYF.

The rearrangement joins TRBV5-6 to TRBJ1-1; no reliable D call. The germline V gene has CDR1 SGHDT and CDR2 YYEEEE. Trimming took 3 bases from V and 3 from J, leaving 3 bases between them. The CDR3 sequence is 11 residues long. In DNA form, the CDR3 reads TGTGCCAGCAGCTCTGACACTGAAGCTTTCTTT. As protein: CASSSDTEAFF.

This clone was seen only once. The chain has TRBV6-6 and TRBJ2-1; D is unresolved. This CDR3 comprises 12 residues. The V gene's germline CDR1 is MNHNY and CDR2 SVGAGI (reference sequence). Trimming shortened V by 0 bases and J by 9 bases, and 6 bases separated the two germline ends. The DNA of the CDR3 is TGTGCCAGCAGTTACTCGCTGTCTGAGCAGTTCTTC. Its protein is CASSYSLSEQFF.

CDR3 nucleotides: TGTGCCAGCAGCTTAACCGCGGGGGCTGGAAACACCATATATTTT. This codes for CASSLTAGAGNTIYF. The chain joins TRBV7-8 to TRBJ1-3; possibly TRBD1 for D (5 bases). Trimming shortened V by 2 bases and J by 2 bases, and 10 bases separated the two germline ends. CDR1 is SGHVS, CDR2 FQNEAQ, per germline. CDR3 length equals 15 residues.

The rearrangement uses TRBV5-1 and TRBJ2-1; D perhaps matches TRBD2 (7 bases). Trimming removed 7 bases at V and 5 bases at J, with 13 bases between. The length of the CDR3 is 13 residues. The germline V gene encodes CDR1 SGHRS and CDR2 YFSETQ. In DNA, the CDR3 is TGCGCCAGCCGGGAGGACAGTAACAATGAGCAGTTCTTC. It yields the protein CASREDSNNEQFF.

This chain connects TRBV2 to TRBJ2-3; D tentatively reads TRBD1 or TRBD2 (5 bases each). CDR3 size: 15 residues. Trimming removed 6 bases at V and 6 bases at J, with 19 bases between. Germline CDR1 is SNHLY and CDR2 is FYNNEI. The CDR3 nucleotides are TGTGCCAGCAGCCCCGAGTGGGGGAGTATGGATACGCAGTATTTT. Its protein is CASSPEWGSMDTQYF. Using reference TRBV2 and TRBJ2-3 for the parts outside the CDR3, the full variable domain is EPEVTQTPSHQVTQMGQEVILRCVPISNHLYFYWYRQILGQKVEFLVSFYNNEISEKSEIFDDQFSVERPDGSNFTLKIRSTKLEDSAMYFCASSPEWGSMDTQYFGPGTRLTVL.

This clone was seen a few times. The chain has TRBV7-8 and TRBJ1-5; a weak D match, TRBD1 (5 bases). V was shortened by 1 base and J by 4 bases, with 8 bases between the two germline ends. The germline V gene encodes CDR1 SGHVS and CDR2 FQNEAQ. The CDR3 is 14 residues long. CDR3 bases: TGTGCCAGCAGCTTAGGCAGGGTAAATCAGCCCCAGCATTTT. Its protein is CASSLGRVNQPQHF.

The chain employs TRBV11-2 and TRBJ2-7; D possibly corresponds to TRBD1 (5 bases). Trimming left V 1 base short and J 6 bases short, with 16 bases between. Germline CDR1 reads SGHAT; CDR2 reads FQNNGV. The CDR3 consists of 15 residues. CDR3 protein: CASSLVTAGHGEQYF. CDR3 DNA sequence: TGTGCCAGCAGCTTAGTCACGGCAGGGCACGGCGAGCAGTACTTC.

J is TRBJ1-1 and V is TRBV10-1, with D maybe TRBD1 (6 bases). The germline V gene has CDR1 WNHNN and CDR2 SYGVQD (reference sequence). V was cut by 3 bases and J by 3 bases, with 11 bases left in between. The CDR3 has 14 residues. Written as DNA, the CDR3 is TGCGCCAGCAGTGATGCAAGGGGGGACACTGAAGCTTTCTTT. This translates into CASSDARGDTEAFF.

With regard to this clone: One junction end disagrees with the germline gene, perhaps due to a read error. The V call is TRBV7-7, the J call TRBJ2-3; the match to TRBD2 covers 7 bases. The CDR3 consists of 17 residues. Germline CDR1 SSHAT, CDR2 FNYEAQ (reference sequence). The CDR3 nucleotides are TGTGCTAGCAGCCCCGAGCCCAGCGGGACTAGCACAGATACGCAGTATTTT. Protein: CASSPEPSGTSTDTQYF. The complete variable domain, with remaining parts taken from reference TRBV7-7 and TRBJ2-3, reads GAGVSQSPRYKVTKRGQDVTLRCDPISSHATLYWYQQALGQGPEFLTYFNYEAQPDKSGLPSDRFSAERPEGSISTLTIQRTEQRDSAMYRCASSPEPSGTSTDTQYFGPGTRLTVL.

This sequence joins TRBV5-1 and TRBJ2-7; 7 bases agree with TRBD2. With V trimmed by 0 bases and J by 5 bases, 5 bases remained unmatched. In germline, CDR1 is SGHRS, CDR2 YFSETQ. CDR3 size: 14 residues. The chain's CDR3 is CASSLAAGRDEQYF. Written as DNA, the CDR3 is TGCGCCAGCAGCTTGGCGGCAGGGAGGGACGAGCAGTACTTC.

In this sample, this clone is hyperexpanded. This chain links TRBV6-5 with TRBJ1-2, with D maybe TRBD1 (5 bases). Trimming took off 2 bases at V and 6 bases at J, with 16 bases between the two ends. This CDR3 spans 15 amino acids. The germline gives CDR1 MNHEY, CDR2 SVGAGI. CDR3 nucleotide sequence: TGTGCCAGCAGTTACGGCGGGGCAGAACGGGATGGCTACACCTTC. Its protein product is CASSYGGAERDGYTF.

In this sample, this clone turned up a few times. The V call is TRBV7-9, the J call TRBJ2-7; 9 bases line up with TRBD1. V was clipped by 1 base and J by 3 bases; unmatched bases: 7. CDR3 length: 16 amino acids. The germline gives CDR1 SEHNR, CDR2 FQNEAQ (reference sequence). The CDR3 spells CASSLGPGQGNYEQYF. The CDR3, as DNA: TGTGCCAGCAGCTTAGGTCCAGGACAGGGGAACTACGAGCAGTACTTC.

The chain couples TRBV5-4 to TRBJ1-4; D remains ambiguous. The germline V and J ends were trimmed by 2 bases and 4 bases, with 6 bases remaining between them. The CDR3 consists of 13 residues. The V gene's germline CDR1 is SGHNT and CDR2 YYREEE (reference sequence). Written as DNA, the CDR3 is TGTGCCAGCAGCTTATGGAATAATGAAAAACTGTTTTTT. Translation: CASSLWNNEKLFF.

The chain links TRBV27 to TRBJ2-7; D remains unclear. V shed 3 bases and J shed 0 bases, with 9 bases lying between them. The CDR3 has 14 residues. CDR1 and CDR2 from the germline V gene are MNHEY and SMNVEV (reference sequence). The CDR3 DNA is TGTGCCAGCAGTTTTGAAGAGAGCTCCTACGAGCAGTACTTC. It codes for CASSFEESSYEQYF.

The V gene is TRBV5-6, the J gene TRBJ1-1; no clear D gene. Per germline, CDR1 SGHDT and CDR2 YYEEEE. With 0 bases removed from V and 1 base from J, the gap between germline ends came to 16 bases. The CDR3 has 17 residues. CDR3 loop: CASSLASSARGNTEAFF. In DNA, the CDR3 is TGTGCCAGCAGCTTGGCGAGCAGCGCCCGAGGGAACACTGAAGCTTTCTTT.

This clone appeared a few times. J is TRBJ1-2 and V is TRBV19; D is perhaps TRBD1 (5 bases). V gave up 6 bases and J gave up 3 bases, with 17 bases separating them. CDR1 is LNHDA, CDR2 SQIVND, per germline (reference sequence). This CDR3 has 15 residues. CDR3 sequence: CASSPDSLSHYGYTF. The DNA of the CDR3 is TGTGCCAGTAGCCCCGACAGCCTATCTCACTATGGCTACACCTTC. The complete variable domain, with remaining parts taken from reference TRBV19 and TRBJ1-2, reads DGGITQSPKYLFRKEGQNVTLSCEQNLNHDAMYWYRQDPGQGLRLIYYSQIVNDFQKGDIAEGYSVSREKKESFPLTVTSAQKNPTAFYLCASSPDSLSHYGYTFGSGTRLTVV.

Only one count was recorded for this clone. This chain links TRBV2 with TRBJ1-1; D is perhaps TRBD1 (5 bases). This CDR3 has 12 residues. Germline CDR1 is SNHLY and CDR2 is FYNNEI. Trimming removed 9 bases from V and 0 bases from J, with 8 bases in between. The CDR3, as DNA: TGTGCCAGGCTACAGGTGAACACTGAAGCTTTCTTT. Encoded protein: CARLQVNTEAFF.

V gene TRBV29-1 combines with J gene TRBJ2-1; D call uncertain. CDR1 is SQVTM and CDR2 is ANQGSEA in the germline V gene. This CDR3 spans 11 amino acids. Trimming cost V 3 bases and J 9 bases, with 9 bases left between them. CDR3 sequence: CSVDVNGEQFF. The DNA of the CDR3 is TGCAGCGTTGATGTCAACGGTGAGCAGTTCTTC.

The chain is built from TRBV11-2 and TRBJ2-7; TRBD1 aligns across 7 bases. Trimming cost V 7 bases and J 5 bases; bases outside gene matches: 8. The CDR3 sequence is 13 residues long. Germline lookup yields CDR1 SGHAT and CDR2 FQNNGV. DNA of the CDR3: TGTGCCAGCACCCCCTTTGACAGGGACGAGCAGTACTTC. Translating gives CASTPFDRDEQYF.

The gene calls are TRBV6-6 and TRBJ2-3; D not certain. This CDR3 is built from 13 residues. Deletions cut 7 bases from V and 5 bases from J, with 13 bases between. Germline V gene sequence: CDR1 MNHNY, CDR2 SVGAGI (reference sequence). The CDR3 is CASNDVGEDTQYF. CDR3 coding DNA: TGTGCCAGCAACGACGTGGGTGAAGATACGCAGTATTTT.